The 15 T cell receptor beta chains reported below all come from one sample, sequenced in a study of Graves' ophthalmopathy and Graves' hyperthyroidism. As the template, RNA transcripts were used to amplify TCR beta CDR3 regions. The workflow started with a first-round RT-PCR run with HTBI primers and then moved on to a second-round multiplex PCR. In TCRdb, the multiplex PCR reads were re-called with MiXCR into one record per CDR3 protein. This sample has about 500,000 distinct CDR3 sequences, with 39% found just once. Sequencing was carried out using peripheral blood or thyroid tissue (not recorded which). These receptors all stem from an adult man with Graves' hyperthyroidism.

V usage is TRBV29-1 and J usage is TRBJ2-2, with 9 bases identical to TRBD1. The V gene's germline CDR1 is SQVTM and CDR2 ANQGSEA. The CDR3 spans 15 residues. The J segment lost 6 bases and the V segment lost 5 bases, leaving 10 bases of the junction unmatched. This chain's CDR3 is CSVPPGQGGPGELFF. DNA for the CDR3: TGCAGCGTTCCTCCGGGACAGGGTGGGCCCGGGGAGCTGTTTTTT.

In its sample, this clonotype was seen many times. The V gene is TRBV10-2, the J gene TRBJ2-7; D may be TRBD2 (6 bases). V dropped 4 bases and J dropped 3 bases, with 16 bases sitting between them. The V gene's germline CDR1 is WSHSY and CDR2 SAAADI. The CDR3 is 15 amino acids. This CDR3 reads CASSGDFSGSYEQYF. CDR3 nucleotide sequence: TGCGCCAGCAGTGGGGACTTCTCAGGGAGCTACGAGCAGTACTTC.

This clonotype has just a few counts. This CDR3 reads CASSLGGTWVLKQYF. DNA for the CDR3: TGTGCCAGCAGTTTAGGCGGGACCTGGGTTCTGAAGCAGTACTTC. V usage is TRBV12-3 or TRBV12-4 and J usage is TRBJ2-7; D is possibly TRBD2 (6 bases). The germline V and J ends were trimmed by 1 base and 8 bases, with 18 bases remaining between them. This CDR3 has 15 residues.

The chain recombines TRBV20-1 with TRBJ1-3; no definite D call. Germline loops: CDR1 DFQATT, CDR2 SNEGSKA (reference sequence). This CDR3 has 14 residues. Trimming took off 6 bases at V and 0 bases at J, with 12 bases between the two ends. For the CDR3, the DNA is TGCAGTGCCAGCGCCAGGAGCTCTGGAAACACCATATATTTT. Its protein product is CSASARSSGNTIYF.

Remarks on this clonotype: Possible read error: a much larger clone is one base away. The CDR3 loop reads CASSYDRGRGAFF. CDR3 DNA sequence: TGTGCCAGCAGCTACGACAGGGGGCGAGGAGCTTTCTTT. V is TRBV12-3 or TRBV12-4 and J is TRBJ1-1, with TRBD1 identical over 10 bases. This CDR3 comprises 13 residues. V gave up 6 bases and J gave up 10 bases; unmatched junction bases: 8.

This chain uses TRBV7-9 with TRBJ2-3; TRBD2 agrees at 11 bases. After removal of 4 bases from V and 5 bases from J, the junction contained 11 bases not matched to a gene. This CDR3 contains 17 residues. From germline, CDR1 is SEHNR and CDR2 FQNEAQ (reference sequence). CDR3 sequence (DNA): TGTGCCAGCAGCTACGCGGTGACTAGCGGGGTAGTAGATACGCAGTATTTT. It codes for CASSYAVTSGVVDTQYF.

This clonotype came up many times. This chain uses TRBV11-2 with TRBJ1-5; unclear D gene. This CDR3 is built from 15 residues. Germline lookup yields CDR1 SGHAT and CDR2 FQNNGV. The germline V and J ends were trimmed by 5 bases and 0 bases, with 11 bases remaining between them. The CDR3 DNA reads as TGTGCCAGCAGCGGAGAGGGTCATAGCAATCAGCCCCAGCATTTT. Its protein is CASSGEGHSNQPQHF.

This clonotype was counted many times. V is TRBV12-3 or TRBV12-4 and J is TRBJ2-7; D ambiguous. V lost 5 bases and J 3 bases, leaving 11 bases between the germline ends. This CDR3 comprises 13 residues. The CDR3 DNA reads TGTGCCAGCAGTAAACGGACCGGCTACGAGCAGTACTTC. Protein product: CASSKRTGYEQYF.

This clonotype showed up just a few times. The chain couples TRBV7-3 to TRBJ2-6, with TRBD1 matching over 12 bases. Germline assignment: CDR1 SGHTA and CDR2 FQGTGA. After removal of 0 bases from V and 2 bases from J, the junction contained 8 bases not matched to a gene. This CDR3 has 20 residues. The DNA for the CDR3 is TGTGCCAGCAGCTTAACGGGGGACAGGGGGCATGGTGCTGGGGCCAACGTCCTGACTTTC. It is translated as CASSLTGDRGHGAGANVLTF.

The sample holds one count of this clonotype. A much larger clone is a single base away; this may be a read error. V and J are TRBV5-1 and TRBJ2-7, with a tentative D call TRBD1 (5 bases). Trimming took 6 bases from V and 2 from J, leaving 9 bases between them. This CDR3 is 12 amino acids long. CDR1 and CDR2 (germline): SGHRS, YFSETQ. As DNA, the CDR3 is TGCGCCAGCAAAGGGGAAACCTACGAGCAGTACTTC. Protein sequence: CASKGETYEQYF. Full variable domain (remainder filled in from reference TRBV5-1 and TRBJ2-7): KAGVTQTPRYLIKTRGQQVTLSCSPISGHRSVSWYQQTPGQGLQFLFEYFSETQRNKGNFPGRFSGRQFSNSRSEMNVSTLELGDSALYLCASKGETYEQYFGPGTRLTVT.

Regarding this clonotype: The junction departs from germline at one end; a sequencing error may be responsible. This chain joins TRBV7-3 and TRBJ1-4, with TRBD1 as a possible D gene (6 bases). CDR1 is SGHTA and CDR2 is FQGTGA in the germline V gene. This CDR3 is built from 16 residues. CDR3 sequence: CASSLGRGATNEELFF. The CDR3 DNA follows: TGTGCCAGCAGCTTGGGCAGGGGAGCAACTAATGAAGAACTGTTTTTT. The entire variable domain, with the rest obtained from reference TRBV7-3 and TRBJ1-4, is as follows: GAGVSQTPSNKVTEKGKYVELRCDPISGHTALYWYRQSLGQGPEFLIYFQGTGAADDSGLPNDRFFAVRPEGSVSTLKIQRTERGDSAVYLCASSLGRGATNEELFFGSGTQLSVL.

The chain links TRBV20-1 to TRBJ1-5; TRBD1 matches 12 bases. CDR1 and CDR2 (germline): DFQATT, SNEGSKA (reference sequence). Unmatched junction bases numbered 11, after V lost 5 bases and J lost 6 bases. The CDR3 length is 16 residues. The CDR3 reads CSAGALGTGGFQPQHF. DNA of the CDR3: TGCAGTGCTGGAGCGCTCGGGACAGGGGGCTTTCAGCCCCAGCATTTT.

V gene TRBV29-1 combines with J gene TRBJ1-5, with 7 nucleotides matching TRBD1. The ends lost 4 bases at V and 0 bases at J; junction bases unmatched: 12. Germline CDR1 is SQVTM and CDR2 is ANQGSEA. The CDR3 spans 17 residues. The CDR3 DNA is TGCAGCGTTGCCAGCTCACCGGGACAGTATAGCAATCAGCCCCAGCATTTT. It yields the protein CSVASSPGQYSNQPQHF. Looking up the rest from reference TRBV29-1 and TRBJ1-5 gives the full variable domain: SAVISQKPSRDICQRGTSLTIQCQVDSQVTMMFWYRQQPGQSLTLIATANQGSEATYESGFVIDKFPISRPNLTFSTLTVSNMSPEDSSIYLCSVASSPGQYSNQPQHFGDGTRLSIL.

This clonotype has at least ten counts. The chain joins TRBV7-9 to TRBJ1-3; no reliable D call. Trimming cost V 2 bases and J 0 bases, with 5 bases left between them. The CDR3 extends over 14 amino acids. Germline lookup yields CDR1 SEHNR and CDR2 FQNEAQ (reference sequence). The CDR3 loop reads CASSLSFSGNTIYF. CDR3 in DNA: TGTGCCAGCAGCTTATCATTCTCTGGAAACACCATATATTTT. Variable domain in full (rest from reference TRBV7-9 and TRBJ1-3): DTGVSQNPRHKITKRGQNVTFRCDPISEHNRLYWYRQTLGQGPEFLTYFQNEAQLEKSRLLSDRFSAERPKGSFSTLEIQRTEQGDSAMYLCASSLSFSGNTIYFGEGSWLTVV.

This clonotype was counted between two and nine times. CDR3 bases: TGTGCCACCAGTGATCCAACAGGGACCAGCACAGATACGCAGTATTTT. It specifies CATSDPTGTSTDTQYF. The chain is built from TRBV24-1 and TRBJ2-3, with a weak D call TRBD1 (6 bases). There are 16 residues in the CDR3. Germline CDR1 is KGHDR and CDR2 is SFDVKD. V shed 3 bases and J shed 0 bases, with 12 bases lying between them.